This TCR beta chain emerged from a study of read filtering for tumor transcriptome and immune sequencing. Whole-study context: IR-seq gave about 4.05 to 11 million TCR reads per sample; RNA-seq gave about 80 to 1,400.

Sampling of bone marrow took place during active disease in every patient. The length of the CDR3 is 11 residues. Germline V gives CDR1 MNHEY, CDR2 SVGAGI. Molecular barcoded adaptors covering alpha/delta and beta/gamma chains were used on roughly 370 ng RNA. From the reads, TCRdb called clonotypes with MiXCR, one entry per CDR3 protein. The data contain 90,000 to 95,000 distinct CDR3 sequences, around a fifth of them seen just once; the ten biggest clones take up roughly 11%. As for this clonotype: Only one base separates this from a far larger clonotype, so it likely reflects a read error.

The sequence came from a donor aged 40 or older with multiple myeloma. The sample was a population of CD138-negative cells sorted from bone marrow. The chain recombines TRBV6-5 with TRBJ1-1; D perhaps matches TRBD1 (5 bases). DNA for the CDR3: TGTGCCAGCAGTCGCGACAGTGAAGCTTCCTTT. Encoded protein: CASSRDSEASF.